The 23 T cell receptor beta chains below were found in one sample sequenced in a study of a mutant IDH1 vaccine in newly diagnosed glioma. The repertoire was sequenced with immunoSEQ multiplex PCR; TCRdb's copy has only in-frame clones and lacks some. This sample has over 40,000 clones, with 81% found just once. Antigens of these TCRs are unknown. This sample's time point: week 35, safety follow-up. The investigators gave 300 ug of mutant IDH1 20-mer peptide in each vaccine dose, together with topical imiquimod. The sequenced sample was PBMCs, obtained from a glioma patient whose treatment included an IDH1 peptide vaccine. These receptors were collected from a woman in her thirties or forties with glioma. Some clones in this sample may be carry-over from other donors' samples.

J is TRBJ1-1 and V is TRBV28; 7 bases align to TRBD1. Germline V gene sequence: CDR1 MDHEN, CDR2 SYDVKM. The CDR3 spans 13 residues. V gave up 4 bases and J gave up 6 bases; unmatched junction bases: 5. The CDR3 region is CASSYRGSPEAFF. CDR3 nucleotide sequence: TGTGCCAGCAGTTACAGGGGATCCCCTGAAGCTTTCTTT.

This clone appeared a single time. V usage is TRBV5-5 and J usage is TRBJ2-5; TRBD1 might be the D (6 bases). The V gene lost 5 bases and the J gene lost 5 bases, with 13 bases spanning the gap. The CDR3 has 13 residues. Germline CDR1 is SGHKS and CDR2 is YYEKEE (reference sequence). CDR3 protein: CASSFQGQETQYF. CDR3 DNA: TGTGCCAGCAGTTTCCAGGGGCAGGAGACCCAGTACTTC.

The table lists this clone with a few counts. J is TRBJ1-2 and V is TRBV2; TRBD1 matches 9 bases. The J segment lost 6 bases and the V segment lost 6 bases, leaving 8 bases of the junction unmatched. The CDR3 is 14 amino acids. Per germline, CDR1 SNHLY and CDR2 FYNNEI. CDR3 nucleotide sequence: TGTGCCAGCAGGGCCACAGGGGGCTGGGATGGCTACACCTTC. Its protein is CASRATGGWDGYTF.

This chain connects TRBV9 to TRBJ2-6; weak D call: TRBD2 (5 bases). CDR1 is SGDLS, CDR2 YYNGEE, per germline. Trimming left V 3 bases short and J 1 base short, with 20 bases between. The CDR3 consists of 19 residues. CDR3 DNA sequence: TGTGCCAGCAGCGAAAGCATAGGACTTCACCAGTCTGGGGCCAACGTCCTGACTTTC. Residues: CASSESIGLHQSGANVLTF.

This clone has more than one count but fewer than ten. The chain recombines TRBV7-2 with TRBJ2-3; D call uncertain. CDR3 length equals 14 residues. The ends were cut back, 5 bases at V and 4 bases at J, with 13 bases in the middle. Per the germline V gene, CDR1 is SGHTA and CDR2 is FQGNSA. This CDR3 is CASSPDRISDTQYF. The CDR3 DNA follows: TGTGCCAGCAGCCCCGACCGCATCTCAGATACGCAGTATTTT.

This sequence joins TRBV7-9 and TRBJ2-2, with no clear D. The CDR3 totals 14 residues. The germline V gene encodes CDR1 SEHNR and CDR2 FQNEAQ (reference sequence). V lost 5 bases, J lost 6 bases, and 13 bases lay in between. DNA for the CDR3: TGTGCCAGCAGCACAAAGGGCGCATCCGGGGAGCTGTTTTTT. Its protein is CASSTKGASGELFF.

V gene TRBV18 combines with J gene TRBJ1-6; D gene ambiguous. The CDR3 sequence is 15 residues long. Trimming shortened V by 3 bases and J by 0 bases, and 6 bases separated the two germline ends. Germline values: CDR1 KGHSH, CDR2 LQKENI. The CDR3: CASSPRSSYNSPLHF. DNA for the CDR3: TGTGCCAGCTCACCCAGGAGCTCCTATAATTCACCCCTCCACTTT.

The chain employs TRBV7-9 and TRBJ2-1, with TRBD1 as a possible D gene (5 bases). The CDR3 is 17 residues long. Trimming stripped 3 bases from V and 2 bases from J, with 17 bases between. CDR1 is SEHNR and CDR2 is FQNEAQ in the germline V gene (reference sequence). The CDR3 reads CASSFRSARVTYNEQFF. CDR3 sequence (DNA): TGTGCCAGCAGCTTTAGATCCGCCAGGGTGACCTACAATGAGCAGTTCTTC.

The gene calls are TRBV5-6 and TRBJ2-1; 7 bases map to TRBD2. From germline, CDR1 is SGHDT and CDR2 YYEEEE. The CDR3 runs 15 residues. Trimming took 4 bases from V and 3 from J; bases not matched to a gene: 7. CDR3: CASSASSGYYNEQFF. CDR3 nucleotide sequence: TGTGCCAGCAGCGCCTCTAGCGGTTACTACAATGAGCAGTTCTTC.

The sample holds a few counts of this clone. The rearrangement joins TRBV7-9 to TRBJ2-5; 8 bases align to TRBD2. The V segment lost 4 bases and the J segment 5 bases; nucleotides outside the gene matches: 15. The CDR3 loop spans 17 amino acids. Looked up from germline, CDR1 is SEHNR and CDR2 is FQNEAQ (reference sequence). CDR3 residues: CASSSWIAGRTWETQYF. CDR3 coding DNA: TGTGCCAGCAGCTCCTGGATAGCGGGGAGGACATGGGAGACCCAGTACTTC.

The rearrangement uses TRBV27 and TRBJ2-3; D gene ambiguous. The germline V and J ends were trimmed by 3 bases and 0 bases, with 7 bases remaining between them. CDR1 MNHEY and CDR2 SMNVEV come from the germline V gene (reference sequence). There are 14 residues in the CDR3. The CDR3 sequence: CASSFPGSTDTQYF. The CDR3, as DNA: TGTGCCAGCAGTTTCCCCGGTAGCACAGATACGCAGTATTTT.

V usage is TRBV5-5 and J usage is TRBJ2-2; D uncertain. The CDR3 is made up of 19 amino acids. V lost 0 bases to trimming and J lost 2 bases, with 20 bases between them. Looked up from germline, CDR1 is SGHKS and CDR2 is YYEKEE (reference sequence). For the CDR3, the DNA is TGTGCCAGCAGCTTGGGTAGGATACTCCAAAATCCAAACACCGGGGAGCTGTTTTTT. This sequence encodes CASSLGRILQNPNTGELFF. Together with reference TRBV5-5 and TRBJ2-2, the CDR3 gives the full variable domain: DAGVTQSPTHLIKTRGQQVTLRCSPISGHKSVSWYQQVLGQGPQFIFQYYEKEERGRGNFPDRFSARQFPNYSSELNVNALLLGDSALYLCASSLGRILQNPNTGELFFGEGSRLTVL.

This clone turned up a few times. The gene calls are TRBV4-1 and TRBJ2-1; the D is unclear. The CDR3 consists of 12 residues. V lost 0 bases and J lost 10, with 7 bases in between. Per the germline V gene, CDR1 is MGHRA and CDR2 is YSYEKL. As DNA, the CDR3 is TGCGCCAGCAGCCAAGAGTTTGAGGAGCAGTTCTTC. This sequence encodes CASSQEFEEQFF.

This chain connects TRBV19 to TRBJ1-3, with D hard to call. The CDR3 extends over 17 amino acids. Germline CDR1 and CDR2: LNHDA and SQIVND (reference sequence). Trimming shortened V by 8 bases and J by 4 bases, and 24 bases separated the two germline ends. CDR3 nucleotides: TGTGCCAGTTCCCCTGGCGGTTTGGGGTCTATAGGAAACACCATATATTTT. The encoded protein is CASSPGGLGSIGNTIYF.

The chain employs TRBV7-9 and TRBJ1-4; 7 bases line up with TRBD1. The length of the CDR3 is 14 residues. The germline CDR1 and CDR2 sequences are SEHNR and FQNEAQ (reference sequence). V trimming: 5 bases; J trimming: 5 bases; junction bases outside the gene matches: 5. DNA of the CDR3: TGTGCCAGCAGCCGGGACAGCCGAAATGAAAAACTGTTTTTT. It is translated as CASSRDSRNEKLFF.

The chain recombines TRBV25-1 with TRBJ1-4; D possibly corresponds to TRBD1 (6 bases). The CDR3 runs 15 residues. Trimming shortened V by 1 base and J by 8 bases, and 14 bases separated the two germline ends. The germline gives CDR1 MGHDK, CDR2 SYGVNS. The CDR3 DNA follows: TGTGCCAGCAGTGAATCCTACAGGGTGGTCGAAAAACTGTTTTTT. It specifies CASSESYRVVEKLFF.

The chain joins TRBV5-6 to TRBJ1-1; perhaps TRBD1 as D (5 bases). The CDR3 runs to 15 residues. CDR1 and CDR2 (germline): SGHDT, YYEEEE. Trimming took 0 bases from V and 2 from J, leaving 11 bases between them. The CDR3 spells CASSLGDRPNTEAFF. The DNA of the CDR3 is TGTGCCAGCAGCTTGGGCGACAGACCTAACACTGAAGCTTTCTTT.

DNA of the CDR3: TGTGCCAGCAGTTTATGGGCCAGGGGGAACACTGAAGCTTTCTTT. Protein product: CASSLWARGNTEAFF. The V gene is TRBV27, the J gene TRBJ1-1; perhaps TRBD1 as D (6 bases). The V end lost 1 base, the J end lost 1 base, and 10 bases lay between the germline ends. The germline V gene encodes CDR1 MNHEY and CDR2 SMNVEV (reference sequence). This CDR3 comprises 15 residues.

This rearrangement joins TRBV19 to TRBJ1-2; maybe TRBD1 (5 bases). The ends were cut back, 3 bases at V and 4 bases at J, with 12 bases in the middle. CDR1 and CDR2 (germline): LNHDA, SQIVND (reference sequence). The CDR3 covers 14 residues. The CDR3, as DNA: TGTGCCAGTAGTATGGGACGGAGTAGCTATGGCTACACCTTC. It codes for CASSMGRSSYGYTF.

This clone occurred a few times. The CDR3 region has the DNA TGTGCCAGCAGCTTAGCGTTCCAGCCCCCTTTTAACTATGGCTACACCTTC. Its protein product is CASSLAFQPPFNYGYTF. The V and J genes are TRBV7-9 and TRBJ1-2, with unresolved D. The germline V gene encodes CDR1 SEHNR and CDR2 FQNEAQ (reference sequence). This CDR3 region has 17 residues. Trimming left V 0 bases short and J 1 base short, with 15 bases between.

V usage is TRBV5-4 and J usage is TRBJ2-7; the D gene is possibly TRBD1 (5 bases). Germline CDR1 SGHNT, CDR2 YYREEE (reference sequence). This CDR3 is 13 amino acids long. Trimming removed 1 base at V and 4 bases at J, with 9 bases between. CDR3 nucleotides: TGTGCCAGCAGCTTGCCCCAGGGTTACGAGCAGTACTTC. Its protein product is CASSLPQGYEQYF.

This clone has more than one count but fewer than ten. The rearrangement uses TRBV6-5 and TRBJ1-1, with 8 bases matching TRBD1. The CDR3 runs 12 residues. CDR1 and CDR2 from the germline V gene are MNHEY and SVGAGI. V shed 6 bases and J 10 bases; nucleotides not matched to a gene: 7. CDR3 sequence: CASSLTGGRAFF. CDR3 DNA sequence: TGTGCCAGCAGCTTAACAGGGGGAAGAGCTTTCTTT.

This clone was detected a few times. The chain couples TRBV4-3 to TRBJ2-3; D is perhaps TRBD2 (7 bases). The CDR3 contains 16 residues. Germline-derived CDR1 and CDR2 are LGHNA and YSLEER. Trimming removed 3 bases at V and 4 bases at J, with 17 bases between. The CDR3 protein is CASSHQGGGEPDTQYF. The CDR3 DNA follows: TGCGCCAGCAGCCATCAGGGAGGGGGTGAGCCAGATACGCAGTATTTT.